A selection of T cell receptor beta chains follows, all from one sample in a study of identical twins. TCRdb re-derived calls from the 5' RACE reads in MiXCR, one entry per CDR3 protein. The repertoire consists of approximately 590,000 distinct CDR3 sequences, with over 8.5% occurring once and the leading ten covering 2.5% to 3.5%. These data were likewise used in another study, on yellow fever vaccine responses in identical twins.

The specimen was PBMCs. All receptors derive from a woman between 18 and 30 years old in good health. The CDR3 runs from the conserved cysteine through the conserved F or W. The D gene is left open where the match is weak. Some rows mark clone size as missing; the rest say once, few, many or name a class of expanded clone.

NA | NA | TRBJ1-5 | TRBV19 | CASKVGVNSNQPQHF | TGTGCCAGTAAGGTCGGGGTAAATAGCAATCAGCCCCAGCATTTT
TRBD1 | many | TRBJ2-6 | TRBV4-2 | CASSHGTGGLGGANVLTF | TGTGCCAGCAGCCATGGGACAGGGGGCTTAGGAGGGGCCAACGTCCTGACTTTC
NA | few | TRBJ2-2 | TRBV7-8 | CASKENTGELFF | TGTGCCAGCAAGGAGAACACCGGGGAGCTGTTTTTT
NA | NA | TRBJ2-5 | TRBV4-3 | CASSQAGSTTQYF | TGCGCCAGCAGCCAAGCGGGGTCTACGACCCAGTACTTC
NA | few | TRBJ2-3 | TRBV6-1 | CASSSRGVDHTDTQYF | TGTGCCAGCAGCTCGCGAGGGGTGGACCACACAGATACGCAGTATTTT
TRBD1 | few | TRBJ2-1 | TRBV29-1 | CSGVDRELHNEQFF | TGCAGCGGGGTCGACAGGGAACTGCACAATGAGCAGTTCTTC
TRBD2 | many | TRBJ2-1 | TRBV4-3 | CASSQDPNEREVNYEQFF | TGCGCCAGCAGCCAAGATCCCAATGAGCGGGAGGTAAATTATGAGCAGTTCTTC
NA | NA | TRBJ2-5 | TRBV5-1 | CASSFLWGQETQYF | TGCGCCAGCAGCTTCTTATGGGGGCAAGAGACCCAGTACTTC
TRBD1 | NA | TRBJ2-5 | TRBV27 | CASRKQGAGQETQYF | TGTGCCAGCAGGAAACAGGGGGCCGGCCAAGAGACCCAGTACTTC
TRBD1 | NA | TRBJ1-4 | TRBV6-1 | CASTKQGAMREKLFF | TGTGCCAGCACCAAACAGGGGGCGATGAGGGAAAAACTGTTTTTT
TRBD1 | few | TRBJ2-7 | TRBV6-1 | CASRAPGQGNEQYF | TGTGCCAGCAGAGCGCCGGGACAGGGTAACGAGCAGTACTTC
NA | NA | TRBJ2-7 | TRBV7-2 | CASSLDSGIEQYF | TGTGCCAGCAGCTTAGATTCGGGGATCGAGCAGTACTTC
NA | many | TRBJ1-1 | TRBV12-3/TRBV12-4 | CASSSLAAEAFF | TGTGCCAGCAGTTCCCTAGCCGCTGAAGCTTTCTTT
NA | few | TRBJ2-3 | TRBV9 | CASSKAGSTDTQYF | TGTGCCAGCAGCAAAGCGGGTAGCACAGATACGCAGTATTTT
NA | few | TRBJ2-1 | TRBV20-1 | CSAPPGTPGGNEQFF | TGCAGTGCTCCCCCCGGGACCCCTGGGGGCAATGAGCAGTTCTTC
TRBD1 | NA | TRBJ2-3 | TRBV6-1 | CASSEWDRSTDTQYF | TGTGCCAGCAGTGAGTGGGACAGGAGCACAGATACGCAGTATTTT
NA | once | TRBJ2-5 | TRBV10-3 | CAISDRETQYF | TGTGCCATCAGTGACAGAGAGACCCAGTACTTC
TRBD1 | NA | TRBJ2-2 | TRBV29-1 | CSAAGTANTGELFF | TGCAGCGCCGCCGGGACAGCGAACACCGGGGAGCTGTTTTTT
TRBD1 | few | TRBJ2-1 | TRBV29-1 | CSVDPGTDIDEQFF | TGCAGCGTTGACCCCGGGACAGACATCGATGAGCAGTTCTTC
NA | NA | TRBJ1-1 | TRBV28 | CASSSRGLAEAFF | TGTGCCAGCAGTTCGAGGGGGTTGGCTGAAGCTTTCTTT
TRBD2 | few | TRBJ2-7 | TRBV20-1 | CSAREVAGPIYEQYF | TGCAGTGCTAGAGAGGTAGCGGGCCCAATCTACGAGCAGTACTTC
NA | NA | TRBJ2-7 | TRBV7-6 | CASSHRPGEINEQYF | TGTGCCAGCTCTCATAGACCGGGGGAAATTAACGAGCAGTACTTC
NA | NA | TRBJ2-7 | TRBV14 | CASSQTGLTSSYEQYF | TGTGCCAGCAGCCAAACTGGACTGACGAGCTCCTACGAGCAGTACTTC
NA | few | TRBJ1-2 | TRBV6-5 | CASSYSLPPKGYTF | TGTGCCAGCAGTTACTCTCTCCCCCCAAAAGGCTACACCTTC
TRBD1 | many | TRBJ2-1 | TRBV20-1 | CSALGQAATYTNEQFF | TGCAGTGCCCTCGGACAGGCGGCTACCTACACCAATGAGCAGTTCTTC
TRBD1 | many | TRBJ2-4 | TRBV10-3 | CAISDRTGGSVAKNIQYF | TGTGCCATCAGTGATAGGACAGGGGGCTCGGTAGCCAAAAACATTCAGTACTTC
NA | many | TRBJ1-2 | TRBV28 | CASTPPSSTFNYGYTF | TGTGCCAGCACCCCCCCGTCCTCCACTTTTAACTATGGCTACACCTTC
NA | NA | TRBJ2-3 | TRBV9 | CASSGADFYSSTDTQYF | TGTGCCAGCAGCGGCGCGGACTTTTACTCTAGCACAGATACGCAGTATTTT
NA | many | TRBJ2-7 | TRBV20-1 | CSARDGFSYEQYF | TGCAGTGCTAGAGATGGTTTCTCCTACGAGCAGTACTTC
TRBD1 | many | TRBJ1-4 | TRBV12-3/TRBV12-4 | CASKGQRVDEKLFF | TGTGCCAGCAAGGGACAGCGAGTCGATGAAAAACTGTTTTTT
NA | NA | TRBJ2-1 | TRBV5-1 | CASSIRSRQSSYNEQFF | TGCGCCAGCAGCATCAGATCGAGACAGAGCTCCTACAATGAGCAGTTCTTC
TRBD2 | many | TRBJ2-7 | TRBV12-3/TRBV12-4 | CASRGSGGALYEQYF | TGTGCCAGCAGGGGTAGCGGGGGGGCCCTCTACGAGCAGTACTTC
NA | many | TRBJ2-3 | TRBV12-3/TRBV12-4 | CASNPGPGNTQYF | TGTGCCAGCAACCCTGGGCCGGGTAATACGCAGTATTTT
NA | NA | TRBJ1-5 | TRBV5-6 | CASSLYKGNQPQHF | TGTGCCAGCAGCTTGTATAAGGGTAACCAGCCCCAGCATTTT
NA | few | TRBJ2-3 | TRBV21-1 | CASSKTPGTSVEGCTDTQYF | TGTGCCAGCAGCAAAACCCCAGGGACTAGCGTCGAGGGTTGCACAGATACGCAGTATTTT
NA | few | TRBJ1-1 | TRBV28 | CASSSGDTEAFF | TGTGCCAGCAGTTCGGGGGACACTGAAGCTTTCTTT
TRBD1 | NA | TRBJ1-5 | TRBV7-2 | CASSLTGTGSYQPQHF | TGTGCCAGCAGCCTAACCGGGACAGGGTCTTACCAGCCCCAGCATTTT
TRBD2 | many | TRBJ2-3 | TRBV2 | CASSDFLAGGPDTQYF | TGTGCCAGCAGTGATTTCCTAGCGGGAGGGCCAGATACGCAGTATTTT
NA | NA | TRBJ2-1 | TRBV10-2 | CASSVGYSSSYNEQFF | TGCGCCAGCAGTGTGGGGTACTCGAGCTCCTACAATGAGCAGTTCTTC
TRBD2 | few | TRBJ2-3 | TRBV27 | CASSSLTSSGSLNTQYF | TGTGCCAGCAGTTCCCTTACTTCTAGCGGGAGTTTGAATACGCAGTATTTT
NA | many | TRBJ2-5 | TRBV6-2/TRBV6-3 | CASSYAGTPQETQYF | TGTGCCAGCAGTTACGCCGGGACACCACAAGAGACCCAGTACTTC
TRBD1 | many | TRBJ2-1 | TRBV7-2 | CASSSSRRQGYEQFF | TGTGCCAGCAGCTCATCCAGACGACAGGGGTATGAGCAGTTCTTC
NA | few | TRBJ2-7 | TRBV27 | CASNLAKSRTDEQYF | TGTGCCAGCAATCTAGCGAAATCCCGGACGGACGAGCAGTACTTC
NA | NA | TRBJ2-7 | TRBV20-1 | CSAPTPQGYEQYF | TGCAGTGCCCCTACACCTCAGGGTTACGAGCAGTACTTC
NA | few | TRBJ1-1 | TRBV18 | CASSPPPATEAFF | TGTGCCAGCTCACCACCGCCGGCCACTGAAGCTTTCTTT
NA | many | TRBJ2-1 | TRBV5-1 | CASSLSNNEQFF | TGCGCCAGCAGCTTAAGTAACAATGAGCAGTTCTTC
NA | NA | TRBJ1-1 | TRBV11-2 | CASAKEARGGTEAFF | TGTGCCAGCGCCAAAGAAGCCAGGGGAGGGACTGAAGCTTTCTTT